This TCR beta chain was identified in a study of blood T cell repertoires in COVID-19. Turning to the study itself: There were acute and convalescent COVID-19 samples, and they came from the United States, Italy and Spain. PBMCs, B-cell-depleted T cells, or T cells were the source of the cDNA or gDNA that made up the material.

Authors' methods: Quantification of nucleated cells was approximated via reference gene primer amplification. TCRdb's copy holds only in-frame clones and misses some; the assay was immunoSEQ multiplex PCR. V and J calls plus clone size are reproduced from that table; the DNA served to infer D and trimming. The sample includes more than 85,000 clones, roughly 88% of them seen just once. Germline V gene sequence: CDR1 MGHRA, CDR2 YSYEKL. V was cut by 4 bases and J by 6 bases, with 13 bases left in between. The CDR3 consists of 15 residues. The sequencing input was peripheral blood. The TCR comes from a man between 60 and 75 years old with acute or convalescent COVID-19. The V call is TRBV4-1, the J call TRBJ1-6; no clear D gene. CDR3: CASSLQPGSNSPLHF. In DNA, the CDR3 is TGCGCCAGCAGCCTCCAGCCGGGGTCTAATTCACCCCTCCACTTT.